This TCR beta chain is from a study of monozygotic twins with cystic fibrosis. Study-level results: Shared CDR3 numbers were not associated with age, concordance or severity. Unrelated CF individuals shared fewer identical clonotypes than monozygotic CF twins. Median Simpson clonality of roughly 0.01 suggested naive T cells predominated. V usage most resembled the co-twin in 13 of 16 pairs.

Data came from immunoSEQ multiplex PCR; TCRdb stores just in-frame clones and leaves some out. Of about 10,000 clones in the sample, approximately 99.4% were seen once. CDR1 is GTSNPN, CDR2 SVGIG, per germline (reference sequence). V lost 0 bases and J 5 bases, leaving 10 bases between the germline ends. There are 13 residues in the CDR3. As concerns this clone: Its antigen is unidentified.

The sequencing input was blood. The chain links TRBV30 to TRBJ2-5; TRBD2 might be the D (5 bases). The clonotype was recovered from a young man with cystic fibrosis. CDR3 in amino acids: CAWSVGVAETQYF. The CDR3 bases are TGTGCCTGGAGTGTGGGTGTAGCGGAGACCCAGTACTTC.